The present entry profiles one T cell receptor beta chain with its context. The antigen is unknown. Germline V gives CDR1 MNHEY, CDR2 SMNVEV (reference sequence). CDR3 length: 18 residues. V dropped 4 bases and J dropped 5; count of bases not matched to a gene: 17. The data were obtained in a study of T cell responses to AZD1222 COVID-19 vaccine. Across the whole study: Second-dose timings of about 4 or about 12 weeks were pooled.

Study-wide findings and caveats: With dominance at 160-218 and 743-854, vaccine-associated CD4 TCRs spanned spike. Only five or six individuals given AZD1222 were seropositive at baseline. Spike-specific TCR breadth and depth grew following two AZD1222 doses.

Repertoires were generated with immunoSEQ multiplex PCR, while TCRdb's copy carries only in-frame clones and drops some. The sample consists of about 140,000 clones, roughly 90% of them appearing once. The sequence derives from an adult in good health. V and J are TRBV27 and TRBJ2-5; 9 bases align to TRBD2. This specimen consisted of peripheral blood, obtained on day 0 of AZD1222 vaccination. The CDR3 coding sequence is TGTGCCAGCAGTTGGGACCCTAGCGGGGCACGAGGACGGGAGACCCAGTACTTC. Its protein product is CASSWDPSGARGRETQYF.